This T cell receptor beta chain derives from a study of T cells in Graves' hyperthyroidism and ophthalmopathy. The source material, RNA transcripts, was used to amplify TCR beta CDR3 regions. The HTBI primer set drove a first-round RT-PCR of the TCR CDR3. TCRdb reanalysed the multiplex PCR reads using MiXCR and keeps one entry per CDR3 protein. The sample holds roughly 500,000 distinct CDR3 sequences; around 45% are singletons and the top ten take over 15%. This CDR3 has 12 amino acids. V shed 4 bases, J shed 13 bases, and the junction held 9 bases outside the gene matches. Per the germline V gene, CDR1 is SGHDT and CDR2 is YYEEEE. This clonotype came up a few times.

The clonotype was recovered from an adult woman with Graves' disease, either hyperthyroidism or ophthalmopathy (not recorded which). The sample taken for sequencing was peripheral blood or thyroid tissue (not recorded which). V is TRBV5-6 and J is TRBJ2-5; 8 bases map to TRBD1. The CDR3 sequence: CASSRTGNMRYF. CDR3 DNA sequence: TGTGCCAGCAGCAGGACAGGGAACATGAGGTACTTC.